The sequence of this T cell receptor beta chain was determined in a study of cytomegalovirus exposure and HLA in healthy donors. This CDR3 has 18 residues. As regards this clone: Its matching antigen is unknown.

60 Vbeta and 13 Jbeta primers were used in PCR. Only in-frame clones appear in the TCRdb table, and some are missing; sequencing was by immunoSEQ multiplex PCR. The data show some 150,000 clones, 80% to 90% seen once. Findings of the study overall: Most observed TCR sequences were rare, whereas some public TCRs were detected in many donors. TCR beta chains associated with HLA were, in a later analysis, more clonally expanded than equally common others. Listed as cytomegalovirus-associated were 164 TCR beta chains. CMV serostatus alone was available as immune exposure information.

This sequence originates from a young woman in good health and CMV-seronegative. Material for sequencing was PBMCs. This chain joins TRBV21-1 and TRBJ1-4. TRBV21-1 is termed a pseudogene. The DNA of the CDR3 is TGTGCCAGCAGCAAAATCGGTGGTGGGAGGGTGGCTAATGAAAAACTGTTTTTT. This translates into CASSKIGGGRVANEKLFF.